These 9 T cell receptor beta chains were sequenced from one sample in a study of cytomegalovirus exposure and HLA in healthy donors. Use of 60 Vbeta and 13 Jbeta primers characterized the PCR. Profiling relied on immunoSEQ multiplex PCR, and the TCRdb table lists in-frame clones only, not all of them. The sample contains roughly 170,000 clones, around 80% of which appear only once. Sequencing input: PBMCs. The receptors were sampled from a woman aged 25 to 45 in good health and CMV-seropositive.

The table lists this clone with a count of one. The genes are TRBV5-1 and TRBJ2-4, with D possibly TRBD2 on 5 matching bases. The CDR3 length is 15 residues. V was cut by 0 bases and J by 0 bases, with 7 bases left in between. Germline CDR1 SGHRS, CDR2 YFSETQ. CDR3 coding DNA: TGCGCCAGCAGCTTGGAAGCGGTAGCCAAAAACATTCAGTACTTC. It specifies CASSLEAVAKNIQYF.

V usage is TRBV29-1 and J usage is TRBJ2-6; 7 bases fit TRBD1. The CDR3 sequence is 13 residues long. Looked up from germline, CDR1 is SQVTM and CDR2 is ANQGSEA. V trimming: 6 bases; J trimming: 2 bases; junction bases outside the gene matches: 1. CDR3 region: CSVGGAGANVLTF. As DNA, the CDR3 is TGCAGCGTAGGGGGCGCTGGGGCCAACGTCCTGACTTTC.

This clone was observed a single time. The chain carries TRBV7-3 and TRBJ2-7, with 13 bases matching TRBD2. This CDR3 region has 16 residues. The trim removed 1 base at V and 5 bases at J, leaving 5 bases unmatched. The V gene's germline CDR1 is SGHTA and CDR2 FQGTGA. The CDR3 nucleotides read TGTGCCAGCAGCTTAAGGGGACTAGCGGGATTCCACGAGCAGTACTTC. Protein product: CASSLRGLAGFHEQYF.

The J gene is TRBJ2-7, the V gene TRBV7-6; D is possibly TRBD1 (6 bases). The V gene's germline CDR1 is SGHVS and CDR2 FNYEAQ. The CDR3 has 14 amino acids. Trimming removed 1 base from V and 4 bases from J, with 11 bases in between. The CDR3: CASSLGQAQYEQYF. The CDR3 nucleotides read TGTGCCAGCAGCTTAGGACAGGCGCAATACGAGCAGTACTTC.

The chain carries TRBV4-2 and TRBJ2-3; tentative D call: TRBD2 (5 bases). V was cut by 4 bases and J by 0 bases, with 14 bases left in between. The CDR3 runs to 16 residues. Germline V lookup: CDR1 LGHNA, CDR2 YNFKEQ. CDR3 sequence reads: CASSLESGSSTDTQYF. The CDR3, as DNA: TGTGCCAGCAGCCTGGAAAGCGGATCCAGCACAGATACGCAGTATTTT.

This sequence joins TRBV5-1 and TRBJ1-1; 7 nucleotides agree with TRBD1. This CDR3 contains 15 residues. V trimming: 1 base; J trimming: 3 bases; junction bases outside the gene matches: 6. Germline V CDR1 and CDR2: SGHRS, YFSETQ. CDR3 DNA sequence: TGCGCCAGCAGCTTGACAGGGGTGATTGACACTGAAGCTTTCTTT. Residues: CASSLTGVIDTEAFF.

The table lists this clone with a few counts. The chain carries TRBV6-1 and TRBJ2-7; 10 positions match TRBD1. CDR3 size: 15 residues. V gave up 6 bases and J gave up 3 bases; unmatched junction bases: 8. Germline V lookup: CDR1 MNHNS, CDR2 SASEGT. The CDR3 DNA follows: TGTGCCAGCAGCCAGCCGGGACAGGGGAACTACGAGCAGTACTTC. Protein: CASSQPGQGNYEQYF.

The chain recombines TRBV15 with TRBJ2-7; 8 bases are a match to TRBD1. The CDR3 sequence is 15 residues long. Germline CDR1 and CDR2: LNHNV and YYDKDF (reference sequence). Trimming cost V 0 bases and J 6 bases; bases outside gene matches: 7. The CDR3 DNA follows: TGTGCCACCAGCAGAGAATGGACAGGGTGGGGCGAGCAGTACTTC. This codes for CATSREWTGWGEQYF. Full variable domain (missing parts from reference TRBV15 and TRBJ2-7): DAMVIQNPRYQVTQFGKPVTLSCSQTLNHNVMYWYQQKSSQAPKLLFHYYDKDFNNEADTPDNFQSRRPNTSFCFLDIRSPGLGDTAMYLCATSREWTGWGEQYFGPGTRLTVT.

V usage is TRBV7-2 and J usage is TRBJ2-7; 7 positions agree with TRBD2. CDR1 and CDR2 from the germline V gene are SGHTA and FQGNSA. The CDR3 runs 15 residues. V gave up 7 bases and J gave up 0 bases; unmatched junction bases: 9. CDR3 region: CASTFGGGSSYEQYF. The DNA of the CDR3 is TGTGCCAGCACCTTTGGGGGAGGGAGCTCCTACGAGCAGTACTTC. Complete variable domain (other parts from reference TRBV7-2 and TRBJ2-7): GAGVSQSPSNKVTEKGKDVELRCDPISGHTALYWYRQSLGQGLEFLIYFQGNSAPDKSGLPSDRFSAERTGGSVSTLTIQRTQQEDSAVYLCASTFGGGSSYEQYFGPGTRLTVT.